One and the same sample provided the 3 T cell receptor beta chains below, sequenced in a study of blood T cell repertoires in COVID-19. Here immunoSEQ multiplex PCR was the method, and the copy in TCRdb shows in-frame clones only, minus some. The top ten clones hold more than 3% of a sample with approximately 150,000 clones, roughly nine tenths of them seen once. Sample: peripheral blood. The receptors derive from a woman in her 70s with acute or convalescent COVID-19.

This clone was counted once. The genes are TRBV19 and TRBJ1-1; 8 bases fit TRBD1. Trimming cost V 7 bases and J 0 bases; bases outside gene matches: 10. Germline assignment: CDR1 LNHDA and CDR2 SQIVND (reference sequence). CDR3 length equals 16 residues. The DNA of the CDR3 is TGTGCCAGTACCGATTTGACAGGGGAACTGAACACTGAAGCTTTCTTT. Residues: CASTDLTGELNTEAFF.

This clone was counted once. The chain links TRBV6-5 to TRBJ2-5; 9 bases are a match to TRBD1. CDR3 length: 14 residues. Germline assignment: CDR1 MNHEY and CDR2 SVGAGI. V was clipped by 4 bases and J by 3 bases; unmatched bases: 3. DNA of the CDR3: TGTGCCAGCAGTTCCACAGGGGGCGAAGAGACCCAGTACTTC. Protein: CASSSTGGEETQYF.

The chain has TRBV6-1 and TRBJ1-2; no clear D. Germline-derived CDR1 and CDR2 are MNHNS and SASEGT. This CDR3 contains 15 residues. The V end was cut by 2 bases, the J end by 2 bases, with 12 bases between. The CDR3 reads CASSEFTAGNYGYTF. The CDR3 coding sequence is TGTGCCAGCAGTGAATTTACAGCTGGCAACTATGGCTACACCTTC.